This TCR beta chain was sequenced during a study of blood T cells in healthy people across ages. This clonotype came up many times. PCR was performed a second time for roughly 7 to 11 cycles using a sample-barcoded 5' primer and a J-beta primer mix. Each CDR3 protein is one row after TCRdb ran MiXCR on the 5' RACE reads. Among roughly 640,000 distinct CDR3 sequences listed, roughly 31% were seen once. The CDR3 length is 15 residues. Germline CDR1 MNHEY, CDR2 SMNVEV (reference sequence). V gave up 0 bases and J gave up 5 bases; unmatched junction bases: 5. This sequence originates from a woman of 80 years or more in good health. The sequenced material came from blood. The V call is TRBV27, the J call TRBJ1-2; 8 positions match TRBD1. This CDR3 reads CASSLSLHRGYGYTF. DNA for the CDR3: TGTGCCAGCAGTTTATCACTCCACAGGGGGTATGGCTACACCTTC.